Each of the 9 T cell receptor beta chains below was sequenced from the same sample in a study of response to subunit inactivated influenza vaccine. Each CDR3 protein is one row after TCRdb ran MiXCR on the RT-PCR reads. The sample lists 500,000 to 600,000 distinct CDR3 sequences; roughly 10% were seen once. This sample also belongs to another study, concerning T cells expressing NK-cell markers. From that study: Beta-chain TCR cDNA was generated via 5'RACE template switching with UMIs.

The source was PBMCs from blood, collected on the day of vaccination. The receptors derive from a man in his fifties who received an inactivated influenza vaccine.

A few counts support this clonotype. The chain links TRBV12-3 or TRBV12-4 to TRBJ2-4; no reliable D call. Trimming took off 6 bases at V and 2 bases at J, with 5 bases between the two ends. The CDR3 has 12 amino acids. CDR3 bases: TGTGCCAGCAGCCCAACCAAAAACATTCAGTACTTC. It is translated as CASSPTKNIQYF.

CDR3 region: CASSRRLGLETQYF. DNA of the CDR3: TGTGCCAGCAGCCGACGGTTAGGGTTAGAGACCCAGTACTTC. V is TRBV3-1 and J is TRBJ2-5; D remains unclear. Germline V gene data show CDR1 as LGHDT and CDR2 as YNNKEL (reference sequence). The V end was cut by 4 bases, the J end by 4 bases, with 13 bases between. The CDR3 is made up of 14 amino acids.

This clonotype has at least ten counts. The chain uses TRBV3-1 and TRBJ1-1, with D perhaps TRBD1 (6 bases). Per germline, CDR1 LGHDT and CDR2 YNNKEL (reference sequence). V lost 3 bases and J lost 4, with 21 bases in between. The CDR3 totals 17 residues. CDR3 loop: CASSHGDLGQTTTEAFF. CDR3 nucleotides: TGTGCCAGCAGCCATGGGGATTTAGGACAGACGACCACTGAAGCTTTCTTT.

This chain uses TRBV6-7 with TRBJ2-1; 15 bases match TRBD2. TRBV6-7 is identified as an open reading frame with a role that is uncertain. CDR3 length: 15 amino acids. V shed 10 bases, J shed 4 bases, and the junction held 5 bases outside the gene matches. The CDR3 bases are TGTGCCACCAAAGGGACTAGCGGGGGGTACAATGAGCAGTTCTTC. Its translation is CATKGTSGGYNEQFF.

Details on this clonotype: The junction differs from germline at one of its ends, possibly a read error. Here the CDR3 reads CASSPRDRAIQF. For the CDR3, the DNA is TGTGCCAGCAGTCCCCGGGACAGGGCCATCCAATTC. This chain connects TRBV28 to TRBJ2-7; 9 bases match TRBD1. Germline V gives CDR1 MDHEN, CDR2 SYDVKM. This CDR3 region has 12 residues.

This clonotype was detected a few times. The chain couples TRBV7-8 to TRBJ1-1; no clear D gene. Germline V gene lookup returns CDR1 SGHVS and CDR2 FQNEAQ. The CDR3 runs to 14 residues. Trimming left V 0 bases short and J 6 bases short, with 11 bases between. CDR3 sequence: CASSLAVGFAEAFF. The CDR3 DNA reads TGTGCCAGCAGCTTAGCGGTCGGGTTCGCTGAAGCTTTCTTT.

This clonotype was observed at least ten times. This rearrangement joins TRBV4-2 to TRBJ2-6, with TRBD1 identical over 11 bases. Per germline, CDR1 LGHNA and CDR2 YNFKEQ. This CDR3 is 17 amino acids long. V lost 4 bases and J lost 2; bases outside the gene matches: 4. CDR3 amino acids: CASSPGQGATGANVLTF. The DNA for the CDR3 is TGTGCCAGCAGCCCTGGACAGGGGGCGACTGGGGCCAACGTCCTGACTTTC.

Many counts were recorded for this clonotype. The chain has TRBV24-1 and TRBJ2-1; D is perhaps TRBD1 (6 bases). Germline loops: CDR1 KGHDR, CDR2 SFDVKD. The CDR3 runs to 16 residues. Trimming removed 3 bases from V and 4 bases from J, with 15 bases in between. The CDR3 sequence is CATSDADSTFYNEQFF. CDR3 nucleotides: TGTGCCACCAGTGATGCGGACAGCACATTTTACAATGAGCAGTTCTTC.

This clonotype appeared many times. The CDR3 protein is CASSSGRNFYGYTF. CDR3 bases: TGTGCCAGCAGCTCGGGACGGAATTTCTATGGCTACACCTTC. This sequence joins TRBV7-2 and TRBJ1-2; D is perhaps TRBD1 (5 bases). The CDR3 totals 14 residues. The germline V gene has CDR1 SGHTA and CDR2 FQGNSA. Deletions cut 4 bases from V and 4 bases from J, with 13 bases between.